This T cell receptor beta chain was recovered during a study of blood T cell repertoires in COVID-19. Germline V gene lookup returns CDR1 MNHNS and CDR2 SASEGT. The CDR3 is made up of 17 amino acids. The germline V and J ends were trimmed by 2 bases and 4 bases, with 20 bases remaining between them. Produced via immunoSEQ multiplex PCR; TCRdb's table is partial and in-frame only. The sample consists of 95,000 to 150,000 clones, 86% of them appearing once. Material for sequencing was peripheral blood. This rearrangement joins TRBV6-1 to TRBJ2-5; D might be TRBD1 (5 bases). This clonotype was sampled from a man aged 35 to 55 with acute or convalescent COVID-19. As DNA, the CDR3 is TGTGCCAGCAGTGAAAGATGGGGCAGGGCATCAGGAGAGACCCAGTACTTC. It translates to CASSERWGRASGETQYF.